This T cell receptor (beta chain) was obtained from a study of blood T cell repertoires in COVID-19. About the study: Italy, Spain and the United States were the sources of the convalescent and acute COVID-19 samples. Sources were T cells, B-cell-depleted T cells, or PBMCs; the material itself was cDNA or gDNA.

Per the germline V gene, CDR1 is MNHEY and CDR2 is SVGAGI. V gave up 3 bases and J gave up 5 bases, with 11 bases separating them. The CDR3 totals 14 residues. As originally analysed: Reference gene primers were amplified, and this amplification served to estimate nucleated cell counts. Clones were read by immunoSEQ multiplex PCR, and TCRdb kept only the in-frame ones, dropping some. The V and J calls and clone size come from that table; D and trimming were worked out from the DNA. The table has 150,000 or so clones, about 79% seen once. The chain combines TRBV6-5 with TRBJ1-5; D unclear. The sample was peripheral blood. This receptor was taken from a woman aged 50 to 65 with acute or convalescent COVID-19. CDR3 amino acids: CASSYSVSYQPQHF. Written as DNA, the CDR3 is TGTGCCAGCAGTTATTCCGTCTCCTATCAGCCCCAGCATTTT.